This T cell receptor (beta chain) was sequenced in a study of control samples from healthy donors and cancer patients. V dropped 6 bases and J dropped 1 base, with 15 bases sitting between them. The CDR3 totals 15 residues. CDR1 and CDR2 from the germline V gene are MDHEN and SYDVKM. TCRdb's copy holds only in-frame clones and misses some; the assay was immunoSEQ multiplex PCR. The sample holds roughly 92,000 clones, more than 85% seen once. Source material: blood. This TCR came from a woman aged 45-59 years in good health. J is TRBJ1-2 and V is TRBV28, with D perhaps matching TRBD1 (6 bases). CDR3 sequence reads: CASSKGGVGNYGYTF. The DNA of the CDR3 is TGTGCCAGCAGCAAAGGGGGGGTGGGTAACTATGGCTACACCTTC.